The next 24 T cell receptor beta chains were all read from a single sample in a study. MiXCR was run by TCRdb on the RT-PCR reads, yielding one entry per CDR3 protein. The sample lists 650,000 to 800,000 distinct CDR3 sequences; approximately 15% were seen once. The sequenced sample consisted of memory CD4+ T cells from blood. The receptors were gathered from a female donor in good health, serving as a healthy control.

This clonotype was observed a few times. The rearrangement joins TRBV6-6 to TRBJ2-3; 10 positions agree with TRBD2. The trim removed 4 bases at V and 5 bases at J, leaving 12 bases unmatched. This CDR3 spans 17 amino acids. CDR1 is MNHNY and CDR2 is SVGAGI in the germline V gene (reference sequence). CDR3 region: CASSSRLAGRVGDTQYF. Written as DNA, the CDR3 is TGTGCCAGCAGTTCCAGACTAGCGGGCAGAGTCGGAGATACGCAGTATTTT.

Concerning this clonotype itself: This may stem from a read error, because a much larger clone lies one nucleotide away. The chain recombines TRBV3-1 with TRBJ2-7; the match to TRBD2 covers 7 bases. V gave up 4 bases and J gave up 1 base; unmatched junction bases: 4. Germline V gene lookup returns CDR1 LGHDT and CDR2 YNNKEL (reference sequence). The CDR3 is made up of 14 amino acids. CDR3 amino acids: CASSRASGSYEQYF. CDR3 nucleotides: TGTGCCAGCAGCCGGGCTAGCGGTTCCTACGAGCAGTACTTC.

This clonotype was seen at least ten times. The chain couples TRBV10-3 to TRBJ2-3; D gene uncertain. This CDR3 region has 12 residues. Trimming shortened V by 5 bases and J by 6 bases, and 9 bases separated the two germline ends. Germline V gives CDR1 ENHRY, CDR2 SYGVKD. The CDR3 sequence: CAISRNGDTQYF. For the CDR3, the DNA is TGTGCCATCAGTCGGAACGGGGATACGCAGTATTTT.

V is TRBV6-5 and J is TRBJ2-1; D is unresolved. The CDR3 totals 14 residues. Trimming stripped 0 bases from V and 8 bases from J, with 11 bases between. CDR1 is MNHEY, CDR2 SVGAGI, per germline. CDR3 amino acids: CASSYSLGGHEQFF. Here the CDR3 DNA reads TGTGCCAGCAGTTACTCTCTTGGTGGCCATGAGCAGTTCTTC.

This clonotype has only a few counts. The chain is built from TRBV7-2 and TRBJ1-1; 7 bases match TRBD1. Germline V gene sequence: CDR1 SGHTA, CDR2 FQGNSA. The CDR3 is made up of 13 amino acids. The V gene end was trimmed by 5 bases and the J gene end by 5 bases; junction bases not matched to a gene: 5. CDR3 nucleotide sequence: TGTGCCAGCAGCCCAGGGGGGTTGACTGAAGCTTTCTTT. This sequence encodes CASSPGGLTEAFF.

This clonotype was picked up many times. The genes are TRBV5-1 and TRBJ2-3; 9 nucleotides line up with TRBD1. The CDR3 has 17 amino acids. With 3 bases clipped from V and 0 bases from J, the junction kept 8 bases outside the gene matches. Germline CDR1 is SGHRS and CDR2 is YFSETQ. The CDR3 reads CASSSDRGESSTDTQYF. In nucleotides, the CDR3 is TGCGCCAGCAGCTCGGACAGGGGAGAATCTAGCACAGATACGCAGTATTTT. The whole variable domain, filled in from reference TRBV5-1 and TRBJ2-3, reads KAGVTQTPRYLIKTRGQQVTLSCSPISGHRSVSWYQQTPGQGLQFLFEYFSETQRNKGNFPGRFSGRQFSNSRSEMNVSTLELGDSALYLCASSSDRGESSTDTQYFGPGTRLTVL.

This clonotype came up many times. This chain joins TRBV6-2 or TRBV6-3 and TRBJ2-7, with 8 bases matching TRBD2. V lost 0 bases, J lost 6 bases, and 7 bases stayed unmatched. The CDR3 loop spans 15 amino acids. Per the germline V gene, CDR1 is MNHEY and CDR2 is SVGEGT. DNA for the CDR3: TGTGCCAGCAGTTACTCGTTTGTGCTAGCGGGCGAGCAGTACTTC. Amino acid sequence: CASSYSFVLAGEQYF.

This clonotype has a count of ten or more. The rearrangement joins TRBV27 to TRBJ1-5, with D maybe TRBD1 (5 bases). The germline V gene encodes CDR1 MNHEY and CDR2 SMNVEV (reference sequence). The CDR3 spans 17 residues. The germline V and J ends were trimmed by 0 bases and 9 bases, with 21 bases remaining between them. CDR3: CASSLSCPRTRDWPQHF. CDR3 DNA sequence: TGTGCCAGCAGTTTATCGTGTCCGCGGACAAGGGACTGGCCCCAGCATTTT.

The chain links TRBV12-3 or TRBV12-4 to TRBJ2-2; 7 bases are a match to TRBD2. V lost 2 bases and J lost 0; bases outside the gene matches: 6. CDR3 size: 17 residues. DNA for the CDR3: TGTGCCAGCAGTTTATTGGGGGAGGGAGCGAACACCGGGGAGCTGTTTTTT. Translation: CASSLLGEGANTGELFF.

CDR3 DNA: TGTGCCAGCAGTTACGGACTAGCGGGAGGGTACTCCTACAATGAGCAGTTCTTC. Protein: CASSYGLAGGYSYNEQFF. The chain links TRBV7-8 to TRBJ2-1, with 15 nucleotides matching TRBD2. The germline V gene has CDR1 SGHVS and CDR2 FQNEAQ. V gave up 6 bases and J gave up 0 bases; unmatched junction bases: 6. The CDR3 length is 18 residues. Using reference TRBV7-8 and TRBJ2-1 for the parts outside the CDR3, the full variable domain is GAGVSQSPRYKVAKRGQDVALRCDPISGHVSLFWYQQALGQGPEFLTYFQNEAQLDKSGLPSDRFFAERPEGSVSTLKIQRTQQEDSAVYLCASSYGLAGGYSYNEQFFGPGTRLTVL.

This clonotype was seen more than once but under ten times. The V gene is TRBV7-9, the J gene TRBJ2-1; a possible D gene is TRBD2 (7 bases). The CDR3 is 12 amino acids. Trimming cost V 5 bases and J 11 bases, with 13 bases left between them. In germline, CDR1 is SEHNR, CDR2 FQNEAQ (reference sequence). CDR3 nucleotide sequence: TGTGCCAGCAGCCCTCCGGGGGGCCAGCAGTTCTTC. It specifies CASSPPGGQQFF.

The chain links TRBV7-2 to TRBJ1-1; 8 nucleotides line up with TRBD1. The CDR3 spans 15 residues. The V segment lost 1 base and the J segment 4 bases; nucleotides outside the gene matches: 5. Germline assignment: CDR1 SGHTA and CDR2 FQGNSA. CDR3: CASSLEETGATEAFF. CDR3 DNA sequence: TGTGCCAGCAGCTTAGAAGAGACAGGGGCCACTGAAGCTTTCTTT.

In regard to this clonotype: A much larger clone sits a single nucleotide away, making a read error possible. The rearrangement links TRBV27 to TRBJ1-3; D unclear. This CDR3 region has 12 residues. Germline CDR1 and CDR2: MNHEY and SMNVEV (reference sequence). V lost 6 bases to trimming and J lost 2 bases, with 5 bases between them. The CDR3: CASSRPGNTIYF. DNA of the CDR3: TGTGCCAGCAGCCGCCCTGGAAACACCATATATTTT.

This clonotype was detected a few times. The chain joins TRBV20-1 to TRBJ1-2; a possible D gene is TRBD1 (6 bases). V was pared by 5 bases and J by 6 bases, with 16 bases between. Germline-derived CDR1 and CDR2 are DFQATT and SNEGSKA (reference sequence). This CDR3 has 13 amino acids. The CDR3 sequence: CSAPPGTLNGYTF. In DNA form, the CDR3 reads TGCAGTGCTCCACCCGGGACACTCAATGGCTACACCTTC.

This clonotype was counted many times. This chain connects TRBV6-5 to TRBJ2-1; possible D gene TRBD2, 5 bases. There are 13 residues in the CDR3. The germline V gene has CDR1 MNHEY and CDR2 SVGAGI. V was clipped by 6 bases and J by 2 bases, with 8 bases between them. The CDR3 sequence: CASRREAYNEQFF. The CDR3 region has the DNA TGTGCCAGCAGGAGGGAAGCCTACAATGAGCAGTTCTTC.

This clonotype was detected a few times. The V gene is TRBV7-2, the J gene TRBJ1-2; the D gene is possibly TRBD1 (6 bases). Germline V gene lookup returns CDR1 SGHTA and CDR2 FQGNSA. The germline V and J ends were trimmed by 5 bases and 0 bases, with 13 bases remaining between them. The CDR3 length is 15 residues. The CDR3 sequence: CASSGRDIANYGYTF. CDR3 bases: TGTGCCAGCAGCGGTCGGGACATAGCTAACTATGGCTACACCTTC.

Ten or more counts support this clonotype. The chain joins TRBV5-6 to TRBJ2-3; D gene unclear. The CDR3 spans 14 residues. The germline V gene has CDR1 SGHDT and CDR2 YYEEEE. V was shortened by 2 bases and J by 4 bases, with 11 bases between the two germline ends. This chain's CDR3 is CASSFRASADTQYF. The CDR3 DNA follows: TGTGCCAGCAGCTTTAGAGCTTCCGCAGATACGCAGTATTTT.

J is TRBJ1-4 and V is TRBV27; D may be TRBD1 (5 bases). This CDR3 spans 17 amino acids. The V gene's germline CDR1 is MNHEY and CDR2 SMNVEV (reference sequence). V was trimmed by 6 bases and J by 1 base, leaving 18 bases between them. Written as DNA, the CDR3 is TGTGCCAGCAGCCCTGGTAGGGGACGGCAAACTAATGAAAAACTGTTTTTT. This codes for CASSPGRGRQTNEKLFF.

This clonotype was counted at least ten times. The chain has TRBV14 and TRBJ2-7; no firm D call. Trimming shortened V by 1 base and J by 3 bases, and 16 bases separated the two germline ends. Germline V lookup: CDR1 SGHDN, CDR2 FVKESK. The length of the CDR3 is 16 residues. The CDR3 DNA reads as TGTGCCAGCAGCCAAGTTCGAGATCCGCTGATCTACGAGCAGTACTTC. Amino acid sequence: CASSQVRDPLIYEQYF.

This clonotype was counted only a few times. This chain's CDR3 is CASSLTGAKNIQYF. CDR3 DNA sequence: TGTGCCAGCAGCTTGACCGGGGCCAAAAACATTCAGTACTTC. V usage is TRBV7-2 and J usage is TRBJ2-4; D gene uncertain. Germline assignment: CDR1 SGHTA and CDR2 FQGNSA. Trimming removed 3 bases at V and 1 base at J, with 7 bases between. This CDR3 is 14 amino acids long.

The sample holds many counts of this clonotype. This chain uses TRBV20-1 with TRBJ2-5, with D perhaps matching TRBD1 (5 bases). Per the germline V gene, CDR1 is DFQATT and CDR2 is SNEGSKA (reference sequence). Trimming stripped 3 bases from V and 0 bases from J, with 14 bases between. The CDR3 runs to 15 residues. The CDR3 nucleotides read TGCAGTGCTAGTACCGTTTCGGACAACCAAGAGACCCAGTACTTC. It translates to CSASTVSDNQETQYF.

This clonotype appeared a few times. V and J are TRBV6-5 and TRBJ2-3, with 9 bases that match TRBD1. CDR3 length: 17 amino acids. CDR1 MNHEY and CDR2 SVGAGI come from the germline V gene. Unmatched junction bases numbered 12, after V lost 2 bases and J lost 6 bases. CDR3 nucleotide sequence: TGTGCCAGCAGTTACGGACAGGGGAATAGGAGGGCGGATACGCAGTATTTT. Translating gives CASSYGQGNRRADTQYF.

This clonotype was counted many times. J is TRBJ2-7 and V is TRBV20-1; D possibly corresponds to TRBD1 (6 bases). Germline V lookup: CDR1 DFQATT, CDR2 SNEGSKA (reference sequence). The V and J ends lost 0 bases and 6 bases respectively, with 18 bases between them. This CDR3 region has 15 residues. The CDR3 DNA sequence: TGCAGTGCTAGAGATTTCGGGACAAATCCCTCCGAGCAGTACTTC. Its protein is CSARDFGTNPSEQYF.

This clonotype appeared once. One end of the junction varies from germline; a read error may be responsible. The chain has TRBV5-1 and TRBJ2-7, with 10 bases fitting TRBD2. CDR1 and CDR2 from the germline V gene are SGHRS and YFSETQ. CDR3 length: 16 amino acids. DNA for the CDR3: TGTGCCAGCAGCCAAGGGACTAGCGAGAGTGGATACGAGCAGTACTTC. Its translation: CASSQGTSESGYEQYF.